These T cell receptor beta chains were read from a single sample in a study of T cell responses to AZD1222 COVID-19 vaccine. Libraries were prepared by immunoSEQ multiplex PCR; TCRdb keeps only in-frame clonotypes and omits some of them. Altogether over 150,000 clones are present, 85% to 90% being singletons, with the ten largest covering about 6.1%. The source was peripheral blood, collected on day 0 of AZD1222 vaccination. These receptors came from an adult in good health. CDR3s include the opening cysteine and the closing phenylalanine or tryptophan. D genes are given only for firm matches. Some rows have no size entry. The others give once, few or many, or a class for an expanded clone.

J: TRBJ1-1; size: .; D: .; V: TRBV28; CDR3: CASIDSNTEAFF; DNA: TGTGCCAGCATCGACTCAAACACTGAAGCTTTCTTT
J: TRBJ2-7; size: .; D: .; V: TRBV12-3/TRBV12-4; CDR3: CASSLRGPNEQYF; DNA: TGTGCCAGCAGTTTAAGAGGGCCCAACGAGCAGTACTTC
J: TRBJ1-5; size: .; D: .; V: TRBV2; CDR3: CASSDKGGNQPQHF; DNA: TGTGCCAGCAGCGACAAAGGTGGCAATCAGCCCCAGCATTTT
J: TRBJ1-4; size: .; D: TRBD1; V: TRBV27; CDR3: CASSLLRTGRNEKLFF; DNA: TGTGCCAGCAGTTTACTCAGGACAGGGAGGAATGAAAAACTGTTTTTT
J: TRBJ1-3; size: .; D: .; V: TRBV28; CDR3: CASSGGTTGNTIYF; DNA: TGTGCCAGCAGTGGGGGGACCACTGGAAACACCATATATTTT
J: TRBJ2-5; size: .; D: TRBD1; V: TRBV6-5; CDR3: CASSLTGGEETQYF; DNA: TGTGCCAGCAGTTTAACAGGGGGCGAAGAGACCCAGTACTTC
J: TRBJ1-2; size: .; D: TRBD1; V: TRBV19; CDR3: CASIAPGQVYGYTF; DNA: TGTGCCAGTATTGCCCCGGGACAGGTCTATGGCTACACCTTC
J: TRBJ2-2; size: .; D: TRBD2; V: TRBV5-1; CDR3: CASSLVGLASGELFF; DNA: TGCGCCAGCAGCTTGGTGGGACTAGCGTCCGGGGAGCTGTTTTTT
J: TRBJ1-6; size: once; D: TRBD1; V: TRBV19; CDR3: CASSAPDRGLNSPLHF; DNA: TGTGCCAGTAGTGCCCCGGACAGGGGGCTTAATTCACCCCTCCACTTT
J: TRBJ2-6; size: .; D: TRBD1; V: TRBV7-2; CDR3: CASSLKDRTNVLTF; DNA: TGTGCCAGCAGCTTAAAGGACAGGACCAACGTCCTGACTTTC
J: TRBJ2-5; size: .; D: .; V: TRBV9; CDR3: CASSVGRSALDQETQYF; DNA: TGTGCCAGCAGCGTAGGGCGGTCGGCCTTGGACCAAGAGACCCAGTACTTC
J: TRBJ2-3; size: .; D: .; V: TRBV4-3; CDR3: CASSQERRTSTDTQYF; DNA: TGCGCCAGCAGCCAAGAAAGGCGGACTAGCACAGATACGCAGTATTTT
J: TRBJ1-4; size: .; D: .; V: TRBV30; CDR3: CAVSRGLGIEKLFF; DNA: TGTGCCGTATCCAGGGGTTTGGGTATTGAAAAACTGTTTTTT
J: TRBJ2-1; size: .; D: .; V: TRBV7-2; CDR3: CASSLAATNYNEQFF; DNA: TGTGCCAGCAGCTTAGCGGCAACTAACTACAATGAGCAGTTCTTC
J: TRBJ2-6; size: .; D: TRBD2; V: TRBV6-1; CDR3: CASSERLAGGPSGANVLTF; DNA: TGTGCCAGCAGTGAACGTTTAGCGGGGGGTCCTTCTGGGGCCAACGTCCTGACTTTC
J: TRBJ1-4; size: many; D: TRBD1; V: TRBV28; CDR3: CASNTPTGGLFRLATNEKLFF; DNA: TGTGCCAGCAATACACCGACAGGGGGCCTCTTTAGGCTCGCAACTAATGAAAAACTGTTTTTT
J: TRBJ1-6; size: once; D: .; V: TRBV6-1; CDR3: CASSETGNSPLHF; DNA: TGTGCCAGCAGTGAAACTGGAAACTCACCCCTCCACTTT
J: TRBJ2-6; size: .; D: TRBD1; V: TRBV3-1/TRBV3-2; CDR3: CASSRTGAGANVLTF; DNA: TGTGCCAGCAGCAGGACAGGGGCTGGGGCCAACGTCCTGACTTTC
J: TRBJ2-7; size: few; D: TRBD2; V: TRBV5-1; CDR3: CASSWTSGGYEQYF; DNA: TGCGCCAGCAGCTGGACTAGCGGGGGCTACGAGCAGTACTTC
J: TRBJ1-2; size: .; D: .; V: TRBV24-1; CDR3: CATSVTGMSYGYTF; DNA: TGTGCCACCAGTGTAACAGGGATGAGCTATGGCTACACCTTC
J: TRBJ1-2; size: once; D: TRBD1; V: TRBV18; CDR3: CASLAGTGEDGNYGYTF; DNA: TGTGCCAGCTTAGCCGGGACAGGCGAGGATGGTAACTATGGCTACACCTTC
J: TRBJ2-1; size: .; D: TRBD2; V: TRBV15; CDR3: CATSREGTSGGEQFF; DNA: TGTGCCACCAGCAGAGAGGGGACTAGCGGAGGGGAGCAGTTCTTC
J: TRBJ1-2; size: .; D: .; V: TRBV18; CDR3: CASSLGTAANYGYTF; DNA: TGTGCCAGCTCTCTCGGGACTGCGGCTAACTATGGCTACACCTTC
J: TRBJ2-7; size: .; D: TRBD1; V: TRBV28; CDR3: CASSTYRGYYEQYF; DNA: TGTGCCAGCAGTACCTACAGGGGATACTACGAGCAGTACTTC
J: TRBJ2-7; size: .; D: TRBD2; V: TRBV10-3; CDR3: CAISGAGTSGYEQYF; DNA: TGTGCCATCAGCGGTGCCGGGACTAGCGGTTACGAGCAGTACTTC
J: TRBJ2-5; size: .; D: .; V: TRBV11-2; CDR3: CASSSRETQYF; DNA: TGTGCCAGCAGCTCCCGAGAGACCCAGTACTTC
J: TRBJ2-3; size: .; D: .; V: TRBV9; CDR3: CASSARDTGQHTQYF; DNA: TGTGCCAGCAGCGCCCGGGACACTGGGCAGCATACGCAGTATTTT
J: TRBJ2-1; size: .; D: TRBD2; V: TRBV30; CDR3: CAWRGLAGGEFF; DNA: TGTGCCTGGAGGGGACTAGCGGGAGGAGAGTTCTTC
J: TRBJ1-2; size: few; D: TRBD1; V: TRBV5-6; CDR3: CASSLAHRGLDYGYTF; DNA: TGTGCCAGCAGCTTGGCTCACAGGGGGTTGGACTATGGCTACACCTTC
J: TRBJ1-6; size: .; D: .; V: TRBV2; CDR3: CATQDTYNSPLHF; DNA: TGTGCCACCCAGGACACTTATAATTCACCCCTCCACTTT
J: TRBJ2-3; size: few; D: TRBD2; V: TRBV6-4; CDR3: CASSEGVAGAGTDTQYF; DNA: TGTGCCAGCAGTGAAGGAGTAGCGGGAGCTGGCACAGATACGCAGTATTTT
J: TRBJ2-6; size: .; D: TRBD1; V: TRBV25-1; CDR3: CASSHGTGLSGANVLTF; DNA: TGTGCCAGCAGTCACGGGACAGGACTCTCTGGGGCCAACGTCCTGACTTTC
J: TRBJ2-1; size: .; D: TRBD2; V: TRBV19; CDR3: CASSKWTSGPYNEQFF; DNA: TGTGCCAGTAGCAAATGGACTAGCGGACCCTACAATGAGCAGTTCTTC
J: TRBJ1-5; size: .; D: .; V: TRBV2; CDR3: CASQGGLSNQPQHF; DNA: TGTGCCAGCCAGGGTGGCCTTAGCAATCAGCCCCAGCATTTT
J: TRBJ1-4; size: .; D: .; V: TRBV7-9; CDR3: CASCGWGVDEKLFF; DNA: TGTGCCAGCTGCGGGTGGGGTGTCGATGAAAAACTGTTTTTT
J: TRBJ2-1; size: .; D: .; V: TRBV7-9; CDR3: CASSLDGSHNEQFF; DNA: TGTGCCAGCAGCTTAGATGGATCGCACAATGAGCAGTTCTTC
J: TRBJ1-2; size: few; D: .; V: TRBV4-3; CDR3: CASSQDRSGDGYTF; DNA: TGCGCCAGCAGCCAAGATCGGTCCGGGGACGGCTACACCTTC
J: TRBJ1-4; size: .; D: TRBD1; V: TRBV27; CDR3: CASSFKTGRGEKLFF; DNA: TGTGCCAGCAGCTTCAAGACAGGGAGAGGAGAAAAACTGTTTTTT
J: TRBJ1-2; size: .; D: .; V: TRBV19; CDR3: CASSIDRGRYFYGYTF; DNA: TGTGCCAGTAGTATAGATCGGGGACGGTATTTCTATGGCTACACCTTC
J: TRBJ2-7; size: .; D: .; V: TRBV5-4; CDR3: CASSSKGRTYEQYF; DNA: TGTGCCAGCAGCTCGAAGGGACGGACCTACGAGCAGTACTTC
J: TRBJ2-2; size: .; D: TRBD2; V: TRBV18; CDR3: CASSPLLSSGRAETGELFF; DNA: TGTGCCAGCTCACCACTCCTGTCTAGCGGGAGGGCCGAGACCGGGGAGCTGTTTTTT
J: TRBJ1-2; size: .; D: TRBD1; V: TRBV14; CDR3: CASSPRQGNYGYTF; DNA: TGTGCCAGCAGCCCAAGACAGGGGAACTATGGCTACACCTTC
J: TRBJ1-4; size: .; D: TRBD1; V: TRBV5-5; CDR3: CASSLALGQGGLEKLFF; DNA: TGTGCCAGCAGCTTGGCGCTAGGACAGGGTGGGCTTGAAAAACTGTTTTTT
J: TRBJ1-2; size: .; D: .; V: TRBV2; CDR3: CASSETAGHGYTF; DNA: TGTGCCAGCAGTGAGACAGCGGGACATGGCTACACCTTC
J: TRBJ1-5; size: .; D: .; V: TRBV2; CDR3: CASRGGASNQPQHF; DNA: TGTGCCAGCAGGGGAGGGGCAAGCAATCAGCCCCAGCATTTT
J: TRBJ2-7; size: .; D: .; V: TRBV30; CDR3: CAWSVLDQTSYEQYF; DNA: TGTGCCTGGAGTGTACTAGACCAGACCTCCTACGAGCAGTACTTC
J: TRBJ2-1; size: .; D: TRBD2; V: TRBV9; CDR3: CASSVDSGGEIEQFF; DNA: TGTGCCAGCAGCGTAGATAGCGGGGGGGAGATTGAGCAGTTCTTC
J: TRBJ2-1; size: .; D: TRBD1; V: TRBV10-3; CDR3: CAVRDRGMSSYNEQFF; DNA: TGTGCCGTCCGGGACAGGGGAATGTCCTCCTACAATGAGCAGTTCTTC